What follows are 22 T cell receptor beta chains derived from one specimen sequenced in a study of blood T cell repertoires in COVID-19. The repertoire was sequenced with immunoSEQ multiplex PCR; TCRdb's copy has only in-frame clones and lacks some. The repertoire holds approximately 190,000 clones, with 80% as singletons. The sample taken for sequencing was peripheral blood. The receptors were gathered from a man in his sixties with acute or convalescent COVID-19.

The chain couples TRBV28 to TRBJ1-5, with D maybe TRBD1 (6 bases). V shed 7 bases and J shed 4 bases, with 20 bases lying between them. This CDR3 comprises 16 residues. Germline lookup yields CDR1 MDHEN and CDR2 SYDVKM. The CDR3 loop reads CASTLGGHLPNQPQHF. The CDR3 DNA reads TGTGCCAGCACCTTAGGGGGACACCTACCTAATCAGCCCCAGCATTTT.

The chain couples TRBV24-1 to TRBJ2-3; TRBD2 is a possible D gene (6 bases). Germline-derived CDR1 and CDR2 are KGHDR and SFDVKD. The CDR3 has 16 residues. V was clipped by 1 base and J by 5 bases, with 15 bases between them. The CDR3 DNA follows: TGTGCCACCAGTGATTTACCTCAATCTAGCGTAGATACGCAGTATTTT. This sequence encodes CATSDLPQSSVDTQYF.

This clone was counted between two and nine times. This rearrangement joins TRBV28 to TRBJ2-4; perhaps TRBD1 as D (6 bases). This CDR3 region has 14 residues. Germline V lookup: CDR1 MDHEN, CDR2 SYDVKM. V lost 6 bases to trimming and J lost 0 bases, with 9 bases between them. CDR3 sequence reads: CASRPGVAKNIQYF. CDR3 nucleotides: TGTGCCAGCAGGCCAGGGGTAGCCAAAAACATTCAGTACTTC.

J is TRBJ1-4 and V is TRBV7-6; a possible D gene is TRBD1 (5 bases). Per the germline V gene, CDR1 is SGHVS and CDR2 is FNYEAQ. V was trimmed by 5 bases and J by 7 bases, leaving 11 bases between them. CDR3 length: 13 amino acids. This chain's CDR3 is CASSRGGVEKLFF. The CDR3 DNA sequence: TGTGCCAGCAGCCGCGGGGGGGTTGAAAAACTGTTTTTT. The variable domain in full, with the rest retrieved from reference TRBV7-6 and TRBJ1-4, is GAGVSQSPRYKVTKRGQDVALRCDPISGHVSLYWYRQALGQGPEFLTYFNYEAQQDKSGLPNDRFSAERPEGSISTLTIQRTEQRDSAMYRCASSRGGVEKLFFGSGTQLSVL.

V gene TRBV2 combines with J gene TRBJ1-4; possibly TRBD1 for D (6 bases). This CDR3 comprises 16 residues. Trimming stripped 3 bases from V and 2 bases from J, with 13 bases between. From germline, CDR1 is SNHLY and CDR2 FYNNEI. The CDR3 region is CASSEQGFMTNEKLFF. CDR3 nucleotide sequence: TGTGCCAGCAGTGAGCAGGGGTTTATGACTAATGAAAAACTGTTTTTT.

This clone was detected once. The chain carries TRBV28 and TRBJ1-1; D is perhaps TRBD1 (6 bases). CDR1 is MDHEN, CDR2 SYDVKM, per germline. CDR3 length: 16 residues. V was pared by 8 bases and J by 4 bases, with 23 bases between. This CDR3 is CASPKTLLGQLTEAFF. CDR3 DNA: TGTGCCAGCCCGAAAACCCTACTAGGACAGCTCACTGAAGCTTTCTTT.

The chain is built from TRBV7-9 and TRBJ1-1, with a tentative D call TRBD1 (6 bases). CDR1 and CDR2 from the germline V gene are SEHNR and FQNEAQ (reference sequence). The CDR3 has 12 amino acids. V lost 5 bases and J 6 bases, leaving 10 bases between the germline ends. The CDR3 sequence is CASSLQGPEAFF. The CDR3 DNA reads as TGTGCCAGCAGCCTACAGGGACCTGAAGCTTTCTTT.

As for this clone: The sample contains more than one DNA sequence encoding this CDR3. The chain has TRBV6-5 and TRBJ2-7; D gene ambiguous. This CDR3 has 13 amino acids. V was clipped by 5 bases and J by 0 bases, with 8 bases between them. Germline CDR1 MNHEY, CDR2 SVGAGI. CDR3 amino acids: CASSTVSSYEQYF. The CDR3 DNA follows: TGTGCCAGCAGTACAGTCTCCTCCTACGAGCAGTACTTC.

The chain employs TRBV7-3 and TRBJ1-4; maybe TRBD1 (5 bases). V was clipped by 4 bases and J by 4 bases, with 19 bases between them. This CDR3 spans 17 amino acids. Looked up from germline, CDR1 is SGHTA and CDR2 is FQGTGA. CDR3 sequence (DNA): TGTGCCAGCAGCTGTCCTCCGGGGCAGGGAGGTAATGAAAAACTGTTTTTT. Translated, it gives CASSCPPGQGGNEKLFF. Filled out from reference TRBV7-3 and TRBJ1-4, the complete variable domain reads GAGVSQTPSNKVTEKGKYVELRCDPISGHTALYWYRQSLGQGPEFLIYFQGTGAADDSGLPNDRFFAVRPEGSVSTLKIQRTERGDSAVYLCASSCPPGQGGNEKLFFGSGTQLSVL.

The chain joins TRBV4-3 to TRBJ1-2, with TRBD1 as a possible D gene (5 bases). The CDR3 sequence is 13 residues long. The V gene's germline CDR1 is LGHNA and CDR2 YSLEER. The ends were cut back, 0 bases at V and 6 bases at J, with 8 bases in the middle. The CDR3 nucleotides read TGCGCCAGCAGCCAAGATGGAGGGGATGGCTACACCTTC. It encodes CASSQDGGDGYTF.

This clone was picked up a small number of times. V is TRBV3-1 (or the pseudogene TRBV3-2) and J is TRBJ2-4, with D maybe TRBD2 (5 bases). This CDR3 contains 17 residues. V was pared by 2 bases and J by 1 base, with 15 bases between. Per germline, CDR1 LGHDT and CDR2 YNNKEL (reference sequence). This chain's CDR3 is CASSQKPIGVAKNIQYF. Written as DNA, the CDR3 is TGTGCCAGCAGCCAAAAACCCATCGGGGTGGCCAAAAACATTCAGTACTTC.

This clone was counted only a few times. The genes are TRBV7-9 and TRBJ1-2; TRBD1 is a possible D gene (5 bases). The ends were cut back, 5 bases at V and 6 bases at J, with 28 bases in the middle. Germline values: CDR1 SEHNR, CDR2 FQNEAQ (reference sequence). The CDR3 has 18 amino acids. The CDR3 sequence: CASSDPEEGPFRTDGYTF. Written as DNA, the CDR3 is TGTGCCAGCAGCGACCCTGAGGAGGGGCCTTTTCGAACCGATGGCTACACCTTC.

The rearrangement links TRBV2 to TRBJ1-3, with 10 bases identical to TRBD1. Germline CDR1 SNHLY, CDR2 FYNNEI. The CDR3 has 20 amino acids. J gave up 3 bases and V 6 bases, and 20 bases lay outside the gene matches. The CDR3 DNA is TGTGCCAGCAGGGGTTCTGACCGGGGACTCGACAGGGGGCTTGGAAACACCATATATTTT. Its translation: CASRGSDRGLDRGLGNTIYF.

This chain joins TRBV29-1 and TRBJ2-3; D is ambiguous. This CDR3 is built from 16 residues. CDR1 is SQVTM and CDR2 is ANQGSEA in the germline V gene. V was trimmed by 0 bases and J by 0 bases, leaving 13 bases between them. The CDR3, as DNA: TGCAGCGTTGAAGATCGGCTGAGGTTAAGCACAGATACGCAGTATTTT. Residues: CSVEDRLRLSTDTQYF.

The gene calls are TRBV29-1 and TRBJ2-3, with 10 positions matching TRBD2. The length of the CDR3 is 15 residues. Losses at the gene ends were 6 bases for V and 1 base for J; bases not matched to a gene: 7. Germline assignment: CDR1 SQVTM and CDR2 ANQGSEA. This CDR3 reads CSVGRAGGGTDTQYF. The DNA of the CDR3 is TGCAGCGTGGGCAGAGCGGGAGGGGGCACAGATACGCAGTATTTT.

This chain uses TRBV10-1 with TRBJ1-1, with 9 bases fitting TRBD1. The CDR3 loop spans 15 amino acids. V gave up 7 bases and J gave up 4 bases; unmatched junction bases: 10. From germline, CDR1 is WNHNN and CDR2 SYGVQD (reference sequence). The CDR3 nucleotides are TGCGCCAGCACAGTCCCGGGACAGGGTTGCACTGAAGCTTTCTTT. Translation gives CASTVPGQGCTEAFF.

The chain couples TRBV24-1 to TRBJ2-1; a weak D match, TRBD2 (6 bases). Germline-derived CDR1 and CDR2 are KGHDR and SFDVKD. There are 15 residues in the CDR3. The V gene lost 3 bases and the J gene lost 7 bases, with 15 bases spanning the gap. CDR3 DNA sequence: TGTGCCACCAGTGATGGAGGGAACTACATGAATGAGCAGTTCTTC. It specifies CATSDGGNYMNEQFF.

The V call is TRBV10-3, the J call TRBJ2-5; D remains ambiguous. The V gene's germline CDR1 is ENHRY and CDR2 SYGVKD. The CDR3 sequence is 12 residues long. V lost 0 bases and J 5 bases, leaving 4 bases between the germline ends. The CDR3 DNA is TGTGCCATCAGTGAGTCGCGGGAGACCCAGTACTTC. Protein sequence: CAISESRETQYF.

In its sample, this clone was seen once. This chain uses TRBV2 with TRBJ2-3, with a possible D match to TRBD1 (5 bases). Germline CDR1 SNHLY, CDR2 FYNNEI. Trimming took off 8 bases at V and 6 bases at J, with 9 bases between the two ends. CDR3 size: 11 residues. The CDR3 DNA sequence: TGTGCCAGCGTAGGGGCTGATACGCAGTATTTT. Translated, it gives CASVGADTQYF.

The chain combines TRBV7-2 with TRBJ2-2, with a possible D match to TRBD2 (5 bases). Trimming shortened V by 1 base and J by 6 bases, and 12 bases separated the two germline ends. The CDR3 is 15 residues long. From germline, CDR1 is SGHTA and CDR2 FQGNSA. CDR3 nucleotide sequence: TGTGCCAGCAGCTTAGGTCCCCTAGCCGCCGGGGAGCTGTTTTTT. Its protein product is CASSLGPLAAGELFF.

The CDR3 DNA follows: TGTGCCAGCTGCCTCAGGGGGCTTCGATACGAAGCTTTCTTT. Translated, it gives CASCLRGLRYEAFF. The chain couples TRBV18 to TRBJ1-1; 8 bases are a match to TRBD1. Trimming at V came to 7 bases and at J to 8 bases, leaving 12 bases not matched to a gene. The CDR3 is 14 amino acids. The germline V gene has CDR1 KGHSH and CDR2 LQKENI.

This clone was seen just once. This CDR3 is also generated by other DNA sequences in the sample. The CDR3 here is CASSAGGLAGSYEQYF. DNA of the CDR3: TGTGCCAGCAGCGCTGGGGGGCTAGCGGGTTCCTACGAGCAGTACTTC. This chain joins TRBV9 and TRBJ2-7; TRBD2 matches 8 bases. Germline trimming cut 3 bases from V and 1 base from J; bases unmatched to any gene: 9. The germline CDR1 and CDR2 sequences are SGDLS and YYNGEE. The CDR3 runs 16 residues. Filled out from reference TRBV9 and TRBJ2-7, the complete variable domain reads DSGVTQTPKHLITATGQRVTLRCSPRSGDLSVYWYQQSLDQGLQFLIQYYNGEERAKGNILERFSAQQFPDLHSELNLSSLELGDSALYFCASSAGGLAGSYEQYFGPGTRLTVT.